These T cell receptor beta chains were read from a single sample in a study of shared clonotypes between healthy human individuals. TCRdb keeps only in-frame clones here, not all; method: immunoSEQ multiplex PCR. Of 1 million to 1.3 million clones listed, around three quarters are singletons. The sample taken for sequencing was memory CD4+ T cells from PBMCs. All receptors come from a man between 18 and 35 years old in good health. Some clones in this sample may be carry-over from other donors' samples. Each CDR3 is given with its conserved first and last residue. The D gene is left open where the match is weak. Size values are once, few and many counts, or a class for expanded clones, and some rows have none.

len | abundance | j_gene | v_gene | d_gene | CDR3aa | CDR3nt
14 | . | TRBJ2-3 | TRBV30 | TRBD2 | CAWSPSGSRDTQYF | TGTGCCTGGAGTCCTAGCGGGAGTAGGGATACGCAGTATTTT
15 | . | TRBJ2-7 | TRBV19 | TRBD1 | CASRLAGTEAYEQYF | TGTGCCAGTAGACTGGCCGGGACAGAGGCCTACGAGCAGTACTTC
12 | many | TRBJ2-5 | TRBV27 | . | CASRSAGETQYF | TGTGCCAGCAGATCGGCAGGGGAGACCCAGTACTTC
16 | once | TRBJ2-3 | TRBV5-6 | . | CASSRGLEFSTDTQYF | TGTGCCAGCAGTCGGGGGCTCGAGTTTAGCACAGATACGCAGTATTTT
14 | . | TRBJ2-7 | TRBV5-1 | . | CASSLEDRPYEQYF | TGCGCCAGCAGCTTGGAGGACCGCCCATACGAGCAGTACTTC
17 | . | TRBJ2-3 | TRBV13 | TRBD2 | CASSSLLAGGWTDTQYF | TGTGCCAGCAGCTCCCTACTAGCGGGAGGGTGGACAGATACGCAGTATTTT
17 | . | TRBJ1-5 | TRBV13 | TRBD1 | CASSFRDRGRWNQPQHF | TGTGCCAGCAGCTTCCGGGACAGGGGTCGGTGGAATCAGCCCCAGCATTTT
17 | . | TRBJ1-6 | TRBV4-1 | TRBD1 | CASSQGRQGRGNSPLHF | TGCGCCAGCAGCCAAGGGAGACAGGGCAGGGGTAATTCACCCCTCCACTTT
18 | . | TRBJ2-2 | TRBV5-4 | TRBD2 | CASSLGLAGGPNTGELFF | TGTGCCAGCAGCTTGGGACTAGCGGGAGGACCGAACACCGGGGAGCTGTTTTTT
12 | . | TRBJ2-7 | TRBV6-6 | TRBD1 | CASRTGGDEQYF | TGTGCCAGCAGGACAGGGGGAGACGAGCAGTACTTC
18 | . | TRBJ2-6 | TRBV5-4 | TRBD1 | CASSTRTGGGTGANVLTF | TGTGCCAGCAGCACACGTACAGGGGGCGGGACTGGGGCCAACGTCCTGACTTTC
15 | . | TRBJ1-3 | TRBV28 | TRBD1 | CASRAGGAGGNTIYF | TGTGCCAGCAGAGCAGGGGGCGCGGGTGGAAACACCATATATTTT
19 | . | TRBJ2-1 | TRBV18 | TRBD2 | CASSPGLGGSSGTYNEQFF | TGTGCCAGCTCACCCGGACTAGGCGGGAGTAGTGGGACGTACAATGAGCAGTTCTTC
14 | . | TRBJ2-2 | TRBV5-1 | . | CATREGRNTGELFF | TGCGCCACCCGAGAGGGACGTAACACCGGGGAGCTGTTTTTT
15 | . | TRBJ2-1 | TRBV28 | TRBD2 | CASTRTRISYNEQFF | TGTGCCAGCACCCGGACTAGGATTTCCTACAATGAGCAGTTCTTC
15 | once | TRBJ2-7 | TRBV27 | TRBD2 | CASRISGRSSYEQYF | TGTGCCAGCAGGATTAGCGGGAGGAGCTCCTACGAGCAGTACTTC
14 | many | TRBJ2-4 | TRBV5-1 | TRBD1 | CASSSQPTGQFQYF | TGCGCCAGCAGTTCTCAGCCGACAGGGCAGTTTCAGTACTTC
15 | . | TRBJ1-2 | TRBV30 | . | CAWRGGGIGKHGYTF | TGTGCCTGGAGGGGAGGTGGTATCGGGAAGCATGGCTACACCTTC
14 | . | TRBJ2-3 | TRBV28 | TRBD2 | CASSSSGSSDTQYF | TGTGCCAGCTCTTCTAGCGGGAGTTCAGATACGCAGTATTTT
17 | few | TRBJ1-2 | TRBV2 | TRBD1 | CASSPFPGQGGNYGYTF | TGTGCCAGCAGCCCTTTTCCGGGACAGGGTGGTAACTATGGCTACACCTTC
13 | . | TRBJ2-7 | TRBV7-8 | . | CASRSAPQGEQYF | TGTGCCAGCAGATCTGCCCCACAGGGCGAGCAGTACTTC
13 | few | TRBJ1-4 | TRBV2 | . | CASSDRMAEKLFF | TGTGCCAGCAGTGACAGGATGGCTGAAAAACTGTTTTTT
15 | . | TRBJ2-7 | TRBV4-1 | . | CASSQDYSRGGEQYF | TGCGCCAGCAGCCAAGATTATTCCAGGGGCGGCGAGCAGTACTTC
16 | . | TRBJ2-5 | TRBV9 | . | CASSASPHGGFETQYF | TGTGCCAGCAGCGCGAGCCCTCACGGGGGCTTCGAGACCCAGTACTTC
16 | . | TRBJ1-1 | TRBV5-1 | TRBD1 | CASSLMGDRTNTEAFF | TGCGCCAGCAGCTTGATGGGGGACAGGACCAACACTGAAGCTTTCTTT
14 | . | TRBJ2-7 | TRBV28 | . | CASSTPDGAYEQYF | TGTGCCAGCAGTACCCCTGACGGGGCCTACGAGCAGTACTTC
15 | . | TRBJ1-5 | TRBV19 | TRBD1 | CASTLTGMQNQPQHF | TGTGCCAGTACCCTGACAGGGATGCAAAATCAGCCCCAGCATTTT
15 | . | TRBJ2-3 | TRBV5-4 | TRBD2 | CASSWGGGSTDTQYF | TGTGCCAGCAGCTGGGGGGGAGGAAGCACAGATACGCAGTATTTT
14 | . | TRBJ1-5 | TRBV5-4 | . | CASSPWNSNQPQHF | TGTGCCAGCAGCCCCTGGAATAGCAATCAGCCCCAGCATTTT
15 | . | TRBJ2-5 | TRBV4-2 | TRBD1 | CASSLGQGARETQYF | TGTGCCAGCAGCCTAGGACAGGGGGCTCGAGAGACCCAGTACTTC
14 | . | TRBJ1-5 | TRBV2 | . | CASSGIENNQPQHF | TGTGCCAGCAGTGGCATAGAAAATAATCAGCCCCAGCATTTT
15 | few | TRBJ1-3 | TRBV2 | . | CASSEEQYSGNTIYF | TGTGCCAGCAGTGAAGAGCAGTACTCTGGAAACACCATATATTTT
13 | . | TRBJ2-2 | TRBV28 | TRBD1 | CASSTGVAGELFF | TGTGCCAGCAGTACAGGGGTTGCCGGGGAGCTGTTTTTT
16 | . | TRBJ2-3 | TRBV6-5 | TRBD2 | CASSYWTGTTQDTQYF | TGTGCCAGCAGTTACTGGACCGGGACTACACAAGATACGCAGTATTTT
12 | . | TRBJ1-2 | TRBV28 | . | CASSTPGYGYTF | TGTGCCAGCAGTACACCAGGTTATGGCTACACCTTC
15 | . | TRBJ2-2 | TRBV5-1 | TRBD2 | CASRLRTSGLEELFF | TGCGCCAGCAGACTGAGGACTAGCGGGCTTGAGGAGCTGTTTTTT
12 | . | TRBJ2-1 | TRBV10-3 | . | CAISESGFEQFF | TGTGCCATCAGTGAGTCTGGATTTGAGCAGTTCTTC
14 | . | TRBJ1-1 | TRBV5-4 | . | CASSLSSSNTEAFF | TGTGCCAGCAGCTTATCCAGCTCGAACACTGAAGCTTTCTTT
14 | . | TRBJ2-7 | TRBV27 | TRBD2 | CASSSQREGVEQYF | TGTGCCAGCAGCTCCCAGCGGGAAGGGGTCGAGCAGTACTTC
13 | . | TRBJ2-2 | TRBV11-3 | . | CASSPRPTGELFF | TGTGCCAGCAGCCCTCGTCCCACCGGGGAGCTGTTTTTT
11 | . | TRBJ2-7 | TRBV5-1 | TRBD2 | CASSAAGEQYF | TGCGCCAGCAGCGCAGCGGGGGAGCAGTACTTC
15 | . | TRBJ2-2 | TRBV6-5 | TRBD1 | CASSTGQGNTGELFF | TGTGCCAGCAGTACGGGACAGGGGAACACCGGGGAGCTGTTTTTT
14 | . | TRBJ1-5 | TRBV5-1 | TRBD1 | CASSEGQGDQPQHF | TGCGCCAGCAGCGAGGGACAGGGGGATCAGCCCCAGCATTTT
14 | . | TRBJ2-7 | TRBV5-1 | . | CASSLTGGAYEQYF | TGCGCCAGCAGCTTGACAGGGGGGGCCTACGAGCAGTACTTC
15 | . | TRBJ2-1 | TRBV7-3 | . | CASSFMGSTYNEQFF | TGTGCCAGCAGCTTTATGGGCAGTACTTACAATGAGCAGTTCTTC